This TCR beta chain was recorded in a study of blood T cell repertoires in COVID-19. Overall study context: From the United States, Italy and Spain came samples of acute and convalescent COVID-19.

V was pared by 4 bases and J by 11 bases, with 14 bases between. Germline CDR1 GTSNPN, CDR2 SVGIG (reference sequence). The CDR3 spans 11 residues. Authors' data handling: Estimates of nucleated cell counts were drawn from the amplification of reference gene primers. This table comes from immunoSEQ multiplex PCR, and its TCRdb copy is limited to in-frame clones, with some not included. The V and J calls and clone size come from that table; D and trimming were worked out from the DNA. This table holds hundreds of thousands of clones, just over 85% found once. The clonotype comes from a young woman with active or convalescent COVID-19. Sample: peripheral blood. This rearrangement joins TRBV30 to TRBJ1-1; D remains ambiguous. Here the CDR3 DNA reads TGTGCCTGGACCCGGGAGAGTGGGGCTTTCTTT. It yields the protein CAWTRESGAFF.